This TCR beta chain is from a study of CD8+CD57+ T cells in acquired aplastic anemia. Study at large: Sorting CD4+ and CD8+ cells gave DNA averaging roughly 3.5 ug. Healthy CD8+ samples averaged approximately 9.9 million reads.

For this clonotype: As yet, its antigen is unknown.

Germline V lookup: CDR1 SNHLY, CDR2 FYNNEI. V was shortened by 3 bases and J by 9 bases, with 6 bases between the two germline ends. This CDR3 has 10 residues. TCR beta VDJ and CDR3 profiling used genomic DNA as template. TCRdb redid the calling of the reads with MiXCR, one entry per CDR3 protein. The table has approximately 380,000 distinct CDR3 sequences, approximately 70% seen once; the top ten hold under 5%. General study points: No significant patient-versus-control difference appeared in CD8+ Simpson's diversity.

The chain joins TRBV2 to TRBJ2-7; no clear D gene. The receptor was derived from a human donor in good health, serving as a control. The source material was sorted CD4+, CD8+, or CD8+CD57+ T cells (not recorded which) from PBMCs. The CDR3 protein is CASSDIGQYF. The CDR3 DNA reads TGTGCCAGCAGTGACATCGGGCAGTACTTC. Filled out from reference TRBV2 and TRBJ2-7, the complete variable domain reads EPEVTQTPSHQVTQMGQEVILRCVPISNHLYFYWYRQILGQKVEFLVSFYNNEISEKSEIFDDQFSVERPDGSNFTLKIRSTKLEDSAMYFCASSDIGQYFGPGTRLTVT.